The next 20 T cell receptor beta chains were all read from a single sample in a study of T cell responses to AZD1222 COVID-19 vaccine. Generated by immunoSEQ multiplex PCR, the TCRdb table keeps only in-frame clones and is missing some. The sample has around 180,000 clones; less than 95% are singletons. The sample here was peripheral blood, taken on day 0 of AZD1222 vaccination. All receptors come from an adult in good health.

The CDR3 DNA sequence: TGTGCCAGCAGTCAATGGACATCCGGGGACACTGAAGCTTTCTTT. This codes for CASSQWTSGDTEAFF. The J gene is TRBJ1-1, the V gene TRBV6-5; possibly TRBD1 for D (5 bases). V was trimmed by 5 bases and J by 3 bases, leaving 16 bases between them. CDR1 is MNHEY and CDR2 is SVGAGI in the germline V gene. The CDR3 is 15 residues long.

J is TRBJ1-1 and V is TRBV3-1 (or the pseudogene TRBV3-2); D is ambiguous. CDR3 length: 14 amino acids. Germline V lookup: CDR1 LGHDT, CDR2 YNNKEL (reference sequence). V gave up 6 bases and J gave up 1 base, with 12 bases separating them. The CDR3 region is CASSLGRKNTEAFF. CDR3 nucleotide sequence: TGTGCCAGCAGTCTTGGGCGGAAGAACACTGAAGCTTTCTTT.

The CDR3 DNA sequence: TGTGCCAGCACCCTGGGACAGGGAGGCAATTCACCCCTCCACTTT. Encoded protein: CASTLGQGGNSPLHF. The chain combines TRBV7-6 with TRBJ1-6, with TRBD1 identical over 9 bases. Germline V gives CDR1 SGHVS, CDR2 FNYEAQ. J gave up 7 bases and V 7 bases, and 8 bases lay outside the gene matches. The CDR3 has 15 residues.

The chain links TRBV9 to TRBJ1-6; possibly TRBD1 for D (6 bases). This CDR3 comprises 18 residues. V was shortened by 0 bases and J by 0 bases, with 13 bases between the two germline ends. Germline V gives CDR1 SGDLS, CDR2 YYNGEE. This chain's CDR3 is CASSVEVDSSSYNSPLHF. The CDR3 bases are TGTGCCAGCAGCGTAGAAGTGGACAGCAGCTCCTATAATTCACCCCTCCACTTT.

This chain joins TRBV7-9 and TRBJ2-3; no definite D call. This CDR3 has 13 amino acids. Trimming took 5 bases from V and 5 from J, leaving 11 bases between them. CDR1 SEHNR and CDR2 FQNEAQ come from the germline V gene (reference sequence). The CDR3 DNA is TGTGCCAGCAGCCCCCCTGGTCTAGATACGCAGTATTTT. This encodes CASSPPGLDTQYF.

This sequence joins TRBV9 and TRBJ2-7, with a possible D match to TRBD1 (5 bases). CDR1 is SGDLS and CDR2 is YYNGEE in the germline V gene. The CDR3 runs to 15 residues. V shed 0 bases and J shed 0 bases, with 10 bases lying between them. The CDR3 spells CASSVGVDSSYEQYF. Here the CDR3 DNA reads TGTGCCAGCAGCGTAGGTGTCGACAGCTCCTACGAGCAGTACTTC.

V gene TRBV9 combines with J gene TRBJ1-2, with D unresolved. The CDR3 is 13 amino acids. V was shortened by 5 bases and J by 2 bases, with 10 bases between the two germline ends. In germline, CDR1 is SGDLS, CDR2 YYNGEE. CDR3 sequence (DNA): TGTGCCAGCAGTGCCGACGTCAACTATGGCTACACCTTC. Its protein is CASSADVNYGYTF.

Regarding this clone: Other DNA sequences from this sample encode an identical CDR3 as well. The J gene is TRBJ2-7, the V gene TRBV19; D tentatively reads TRBD1 or TRBD2 (6 bases each). Trimming took 3 bases from V and 0 from J, leaving 9 bases between them. The CDR3 is made up of 14 amino acids. Germline V gene lookup returns CDR1 LNHDA and CDR2 SQIVND (reference sequence). CDR3 nucleotide sequence: TGTGCCAGTAGTATCGGGGGCAGCTCCTACGAGCAGTACTTC. This sequence encodes CASSIGGSSYEQYF. The full variable domain, with the rest looked up from reference TRBV19 and TRBJ2-7, is DGGITQSPKYLFRKEGQNVTLSCEQNLNHDAMYWYRQDPGQGLRLIYYSQIVNDFQKGDIAEGYSVSREKKESFPLTVTSAQKNPTAFYLCASSIGGSSYEQYFGPGTRLTVT.

V and J are TRBV14 and TRBJ1-1; D ambiguous. Looked up from germline, CDR1 is SGHDN and CDR2 is FVKESK. V lost 2 bases to trimming and J lost 0 bases, with 4 bases between them. The CDR3 loop spans 13 amino acids. CDR3: CASSQILNTEAFF. DNA of the CDR3: TGTGCCAGCAGCCAAATACTGAACACTGAAGCTTTCTTT.

The chain combines TRBV7-2 with TRBJ1-4; no clear D. There are 15 residues in the CDR3. Germline V lookup: CDR1 SGHTA, CDR2 FQGNSA. V lost 5 bases and J 0 bases, leaving 10 bases between the germline ends. The CDR3 coding sequence is TGTGCCAGCAGCCAAAGTCCGTCAACTAATGAAAAACTGTTTTTT. Its translation is CASSQSPSTNEKLFF.

This sequence joins TRBV19 and TRBJ2-5; 10 nucleotides align to TRBD1. This CDR3 has 15 amino acids. Trimming at V came to 6 bases and at J to 5 bases, leaving 9 bases not matched to a gene. Per the germline V gene, CDR1 is LNHDA and CDR2 is SQIVND (reference sequence). The CDR3 nucleotides are TGTGCCAGTAGCTCCGGGACAGGGGATTGGGAGACCCAGTACTTC. Translated: CASSSGTGDWETQYF.

This clone was counted a few times. The chain carries TRBV19 and TRBJ1-6; 12 bases are shared with TRBD1. CDR1 is LNHDA, CDR2 SQIVND, per germline (reference sequence). J was trimmed by 14 bases and V by 7 bases; bases with no gene match: 6. CDR3 size: 13 residues. DNA of the CDR3: TGTGCCAGTATAGGGACAGGGGGCAGAACCCTCCACTTT. Its translation is CASIGTGGRTLHF.

The chain joins TRBV7-9 to TRBJ1-5, with no clear D. The V end lost 1 base, the J end lost 2 bases, and 21 bases lay between the germline ends. The CDR3 consists of 19 residues. Germline CDR1 and CDR2: SEHNR and FQNEAQ (reference sequence). The CDR3 protein is CASSLEVGPKTVRNQPQHF. The DNA for the CDR3 is TGTGCCAGCAGCTTAGAAGTCGGGCCCAAAACAGTCCGCAATCAGCCCCAGCATTTT.

The chain couples TRBV2 to TRBJ2-3; D is unresolved. V lost 6 bases and J lost 5, with 3 bases in between. This CDR3 spans 10 amino acids. The germline CDR1 and CDR2 sequences are SNHLY and FYNNEI. CDR3: CASRGDTQYF. For the CDR3, the DNA is TGTGCCAGCAGGGGAGATACGCAGTATTTT.

This chain joins TRBV15 and TRBJ2-7, with D unclear. CDR3 length equals 14 residues. Germline V CDR1 and CDR2: LNHNV, YYDKDF (reference sequence). V lost 0 bases, J lost 0 bases, and 6 bases lay in between. The DNA for the CDR3 is TGTGCCACCAGCAGAGATAGGAGCTCCTACGAGCAGTACTTC. Its protein is CATSRDRSSYEQYF.

This clone was seen a handful of times. This rearrangement joins TRBV27 to TRBJ2-7, with 8 nucleotides matching TRBD1. The germline V gene encodes CDR1 MNHEY and CDR2 SMNVEV (reference sequence). With V trimmed by 1 base and J by 2 bases, 10 bases remained unmatched. This CDR3 is 17 amino acids long. The CDR3 region is CASSLFLGTGRPYEQYF. In DNA form, the CDR3 reads TGTGCCAGCAGTTTATTTTTGGGGACAGGACGACCCTACGAGCAGTACTTC.

The V and J genes are TRBV6-6 and TRBJ2-7, with TRBD1 matching over 8 bases. Trimming at V came to 2 bases and at J to 4 bases, leaving 4 bases not matched to a gene. The CDR3 has 14 residues. Germline V gene lookup returns CDR1 MNHNY and CDR2 SVGAGI (reference sequence). CDR3 coding DNA: TGTGCCAGCAGTTACACAGGGGGAGGATACGAGCAGTACTTC. Its translation: CASSYTGGGYEQYF.

The chain links TRBV6-2 or TRBV6-3 to TRBJ2-7; no reliable D call. The ends were cut back, 2 bases at V and 3 bases at J, with 8 bases in the middle. Germline-derived CDR1 and CDR2 are MNHEY and SVGEGT. The CDR3 totals 13 residues. The CDR3 here is CASSYPPVYEQYF. The CDR3, as DNA: TGTGCCAGCAGTTACCCGCCGGTCTACGAGCAGTACTTC.

J is TRBJ2-1 and V is TRBV19; TRBD1 matches 11 bases. The CDR3 loop spans 14 amino acids. Germline lookup yields CDR1 LNHDA and CDR2 SQIVND (reference sequence). V lost 7 bases, J lost 9 bases, and 8 bases stayed unmatched. This CDR3 reads CASKPGQGEGEQFF. The CDR3, as DNA: TGTGCCAGTAAACCGGGACAGGGGGAGGGTGAGCAGTTCTTC.

V is TRBV3-1 (or the pseudogene TRBV3-2) and J is TRBJ2-1; D is possibly TRBD1 or TRBD2 (6 bases each). CDR3 length: 15 residues. V was trimmed by 3 bases and J by 7 bases, leaving 16 bases between them. From germline, CDR1 is LGHDT and CDR2 YNNKEL (reference sequence). The DNA of the CDR3 is TGTGCCAGCAGCCATGGACGGGGGCTGAGGAATGAGCAGTTCTTC. Translation: CASSHGRGLRNEQFF.